This T cell receptor beta chain came from a study of cytomegalovirus exposure and HLA in healthy donors. This clone appeared a single time. Its antigen is unidentified. Study-wide points: No immune exposure information besides CMV serostatus was available. The study assumed roughly uniform donor sequencing depth for presence/absence analyses. The study designated 150 or so TCR beta chains cytomegalovirus-associated.

13 Jbeta primers and 60 Vbeta primers were used for the PCR. Produced via immunoSEQ multiplex PCR; TCRdb's table is partial and in-frame only. The sample yields approximately 130,000 clones, roughly 85% seen once. Trimming cost V 5 bases and J 2 bases; bases outside gene matches: 13. The CDR3 has 17 amino acids. Germline V gene data show CDR1 as PRHDT and CDR2 as FYEKMQ (reference sequence). This chain connects TRBV13 to TRBJ2-3; 7 bases map to TRBD1. Sequenced: PBMCs. The receptor was isolated from a man between 40 and 49 years old in good health and CMV-seronegative. The CDR3 loop reads CASSQPQGEWFTDTQYF. The CDR3 bases are TGTGCCAGCAGCCAACCCCAGGGGGAATGGTTCACAGATACGCAGTATTTT. Together with reference TRBV13 and TRBJ2-3, the CDR3 gives the full variable domain: AAGVIQSPRHLIKEKRETATLKCYPIPRHDTVYWYQQGPGQDPQFLISFYEKMQSDKGSIPDRFSAQQFSDYHSELNMSSLELGDSALYFCASSQPQGEWFTDTQYFGPGTRLTVL.